This TCR beta chain was recovered during a study of blood T cell repertoires in COVID-19 (dated by TCRdb to about 2020). Study-wide context: Samples from collaborators originated in the United States, Italy and Spain and spanned both the acute and convalescent phases of COVID-19. The prospective study material was composed of cDNA or gDNA derived from T cells, B-cell-depleted T cells, or PBMCs. Deeply sampled blood TCRbeta repertoires from subjects exposed to, actively infected with, or recovered from COVID-19 were included in the dataset. The repertoires were released in a freely available public database meant as a resource for research on the immune response to SARS-CoV-2. Samples were obtained from the ongoing ImmuneRACE study (first 160 participants) and from 950 to 1,500 subjects provided by 6 global collaborators. The sample metadata nearly always contained a de-identified subject ID, COVID-19 status, age in years and sex. Where available, HLA class I and class II types were taken from metadata supplied by the sample provider and were not determined by assay-based typing. Broad study findings and their caveats: Clinical and demographic metadata were provided uncurated, with the amount varying by source and participant.

The immunoSEQ Assay, a bias-controlled multiplex PCR, was used to amplify TCRbeta CDR3 regions from genomic DNA. In the paper's pipeline: Within the assay, amplification of reference gene primers was used to estimate how many nucleated cells each sample contained. To quantify the absolute abundance of each unique TCRbeta CDR3 rearrangement, sequence reads were collapsed and filtered. For each sample, productive Simpson clonality was calculated as the square root of Simpson's diversity index across productive rearrangements. Entries here come from immuneACCESS through TCRdb and include only in-frame sequences with V and J called. Some clones fail to appear in such tables; in the studies checked, an unresolved V gene covers under half of the shortfall, and the cause of the remainder is unknown. D and trimming were read from the DNA, whereas the V and J calls and clone size are those reported in that table. Here the sample has some 60,000 clones; around nine tenths occur a single time. The ten largest clonotypes hold 0.9% to 1.2% of the sample.

As regards this clone: The antigen it recognizes is unknown. Base-call qualities are not available, and no considerably larger clone is one nucleotide away.

Whole blood was collected in K2EDTA tubes by collaborating institutions according to the institutions' own protocols. For TCRbeta analysis, collaborator samples were shipped as frozen whole blood, as isolated PBMCs, or as DNA extracted from either sample type. What was sequenced was peripheral blood. This sequence was found in a man aged 65 to 79 with acute or convalescent COVID-19.

Here the CDR3 is given as CATGPDKGTETNEKLFF. The DNA is TGTGCCACGGGCCCCGACAAGGGGACAGAAACTAATGAAAAACTGTTTTTT. The chain uses TRBV24-1 and TRBJ1-4, and 7 bases in between align with TRBD1. The CDR1 and CDR2 encoded by the germline V gene are KGHDR and SFDVKD. V ends up 10 bases short and J 1 base short, with an unmatched junction base count of 14. From cysteine to phenylalanine, the CDR3 is 17 amino acids long. The read is trimmed to its CDR3 DNA, 51 bases read in frame from base 1.